The 17 T cell receptor beta chains presented below share a single source sample, sequenced in a study of siplizumab effects on memory and regulatory T cells. Profiling relied on immunoSEQ multiplex PCR, and the TCRdb table lists in-frame clones only, not all of them. The profile shows about 97,000 clones, approximately 90% of them singletons. The material sequenced was CD4+ T cells sorted from blood. Receptors were obtained from a human donor in good health.

The CDR3 protein is CASGGPGTSSGELFF. DNA of the CDR3: TGTGCCAGCGGGGGACCCGGGACTTCCTCCGGGGAGCTGTTTTTT. The rearrangement uses TRBV28 and TRBJ2-2; TRBD2 might be the D (6 bases). From germline, CDR1 is MDHEN and CDR2 SYDVKM. This CDR3 is 15 amino acids long. Trimming pared 8 bases from V and 6 bases from J, leaving 19 bases between.

This clone was detected once. Different DNA sequences within this sample yield the same CDR3. The chain joins TRBV5-1 to TRBJ2-1; D is unresolved. Germline assignment: CDR1 SGHRS and CDR2 YFSETQ. The ends were cut back, 0 bases at V and 7 bases at J, with 8 bases in the middle. The CDR3 sequence is 13 residues long. For the CDR3, the DNA is TGCGCCAGCAGCTTGGGTGTCGGGAATGAGCAGTTCTTC. Its protein product is CASSLGVGNEQFF.

The gene calls are TRBV27 and TRBJ2-7; D gene unclear. This CDR3 is 11 amino acids long. The V end was cut by 2 bases, the J end by 3 bases, with 2 bases between. From germline, CDR1 is MNHEY and CDR2 SMNVEV (reference sequence). CDR3 nucleotide sequence: TGTGCCAGCAGTTTAGGCTACGAGCAGTACTTC. This encodes CASSLGYEQYF.

The gene calls are TRBV7-3 and TRBJ2-6; the D gene could be TRBD1 or TRBD2 (6 bases each). CDR3 size: 14 residues. The ends were cut back, 6 bases at V and 12 bases at J, with 18 bases in the middle. The germline gives CDR1 SGHTA, CDR2 FQGTGA. CDR3 sequence reads: CASRGRGQLGVLTF. CDR3 DNA sequence: TGTGCCAGCAGGGGCCGGGGGCAGTTGGGCGTCCTGACTTTC.

The chain carries TRBV5-1 and TRBJ1-2; D call uncertain. V dropped 4 bases and J dropped 8 bases, with 21 bases sitting between them. The CDR3 sequence is 15 residues long. Germline assignment: CDR1 SGHRS and CDR2 YFSETQ. The CDR3 nucleotides read TGCGCCAGCAGCCCCTCCGTCGTGGGCTTGGAGGGCTACACCTTC. Protein product: CASSPSVVGLEGYTF.

The chain uses TRBV5-1 and TRBJ1-1; 7 bases map to TRBD1. J lost 3 bases, V lost 4 bases, and 3 bases had no gene match. This CDR3 has 13 residues. Germline loops: CDR1 SGHRS, CDR2 YFSETQ. CDR3 nucleotides: TGCGCCAGCAGCAGGCAGGGGGACACTGAAGCTTTCTTT. Residues: CASSRQGDTEAFF.

The chain employs TRBV19 and TRBJ2-7; 9 bases line up with TRBD2. The CDR3 is 16 amino acids. Germline assignment: CDR1 LNHDA and CDR2 SQIVND (reference sequence). V was clipped by 2 bases and J by 7 bases; unmatched bases: 12. This CDR3 is CASSIRGLALAGEQYF. DNA of the CDR3: TGTGCCAGTAGTATAAGGGGACTAGCCCTGGCGGGGGAGCAGTACTTC.

The chain couples TRBV7-6 to TRBJ2-2; tentatively, D is TRBD1 or TRBD2 (6 bases each). This CDR3 contains 14 residues. The V gene's germline CDR1 is SGHVS and CDR2 FNYEAQ. Trimming cost V 8 bases and J 1 base, with 11 bases left between them. Written as DNA, the CDR3 is TGTGCCAGCCGGGCGGGACAGAACACCGGGGAGCTGTTTTTT. Translated, it gives CASRAGQNTGELFF.

This clone was detected once. The V call is TRBV19, the J call TRBJ2-2, with 10 nucleotides matching TRBD1. Germline V gene lookup returns CDR1 LNHDA and CDR2 SQIVND (reference sequence). Trimming cost V 10 bases and J 7 bases; bases outside gene matches: 12. This CDR3 contains 15 residues. The CDR3 DNA sequence: TGTGCCACAACAGACAGGGGGCGCTGGGACGGGGAGCTGTTTTTT. Protein sequence: CATTDRGRWDGELFF. Supplemented by reference TRBV19 and TRBJ2-2, the full variable domain reads DGGITQSPKYLFRKEGQNVTLSCEQNLNHDAMYWYRQDPGQGLRLIYYSQIVNDFQKGDIAEGYSVSREKKESFPLTVTSAQKNPTAFYLCATTDRGRWDGELFFGEGSRLTVL.

The rearrangement uses TRBV19 and TRBJ1-3, with D uncertain. Trimming removed 9 bases from V and 1 base from J, with 13 bases in between. Per germline, CDR1 LNHDA and CDR2 SQIVND (reference sequence). The CDR3 has 14 amino acids. CDR3 DNA: TGTGCCAGCCTCCCCAGTTGGTCTGGAAACACCATATATTTT. It is translated as CASLPSWSGNTIYF.

The V gene is TRBV15, the J gene TRBJ2-2, with TRBD1 matching over 7 bases. J gave up 7 bases and V 0 bases, and 8 bases lay outside the gene matches. CDR3 size: 16 residues. Germline CDR1 LNHNV, CDR2 YYDKDF (reference sequence). The CDR3 bases are TGTGCCACCAGCAGAGATAAGGGGGCGAATCACGGGGAGCTGTTTTTT. Its protein is CATSRDKGANHGELFF.

The rearrangement uses TRBV25-1 and TRBJ1-4; D is ambiguous. The V end was cut by 7 bases, the J end by 7 bases, with 19 bases between. The CDR3 contains 15 residues. CDR1 is MGHDK, CDR2 SYGVNS, per germline. The CDR3 DNA follows: TGTGCCAGCACTTCCTCGTTCTGGGGTACTGAAAAACTGTTTTTT. It specifies CASTSSFWGTEKLFF.

The chain has TRBV11-2 and TRBJ2-7; D uncertain. The germline V gene has CDR1 SGHAT and CDR2 FQNNGV. V gave up 2 bases and J gave up 7 bases, with 18 bases separating them. The CDR3 is 15 residues long. CDR3 coding DNA: TGTGCCAGCAGCTTATTCTCGGGTTTTTCTCAAGAGCAGTACTTC. It yields the protein CASSLFSGFSQEQYF.

This clone was counted a single time. This chain joins TRBV5-4 and TRBJ2-7, with D possibly matching TRBD1 (5 bases). Looked up from germline, CDR1 is SGHNT and CDR2 is YYREEE (reference sequence). The V and J ends lost 4 bases and 3 bases respectively, with 23 bases between them. CDR3 length equals 17 residues. CDR3 region: CASSLSQGVTHLYEQYF. Here the CDR3 DNA reads TGTGCCAGCAGCCTTTCTCAGGGCGTCACACACCTCTACGAGCAGTACTTC.

CDR3 nucleotide sequence: TGTGCCAGCAGCTTCTTTAAAACTTTGAACACTGAAGCTTTCTTT. Its protein is CASSFFKTLNTEAFF. The rearrangement joins TRBV7-9 to TRBJ1-1; no clear D gene. Germline-derived CDR1 and CDR2 are SEHNR and FQNEAQ (reference sequence). The V and J ends lost 3 bases and 0 bases respectively, with 11 bases between them. This CDR3 has 15 amino acids.

The gene calls are TRBV6-5 and TRBJ1-1; D uncertain. The germline gives CDR1 MNHEY, CDR2 SVGAGI. V dropped 0 bases and J dropped 4 bases, with 9 bases sitting between them. The CDR3 is 14 amino acids. The CDR3 DNA reads TGTGCCAGCAGTTACTCTCAGGTAACCACTGAAGCTTTCTTT. Translating it yields CASSYSQVTTEAFF.

The chain carries TRBV5-1 and TRBJ2-5, with 7 bases aligning to TRBD2. The CDR3 is 15 amino acids. Per germline, CDR1 SGHRS and CDR2 YFSETQ. The V segment lost 1 base and the J segment 1 base; nucleotides outside the gene matches: 4. CDR3 amino acids: CASSLSASGQETQYF. The CDR3 region has the DNA TGCGCCAGCAGCTTGTCGGCTAGCGGCCAAGAGACCCAGTACTTC. Complete variable domain (other parts from reference TRBV5-1 and TRBJ2-5): KAGVTQTPRYLIKTRGQQVTLSCSPISGHRSVSWYQQTPGQGLQFLFEYFSETQRNKGNFPGRFSGRQFSNSRSEMNVSTLELGDSALYLCASSLSASGQETQYFGPGTRLLVL.